The 28 T cell receptor beta chains given below trace back to one sample, sequenced in a study of Ad26.COV2.S vaccination and SARS-CoV-2 variants. The treatment is: approximately 18 received Ad26.COV2.S at low or high dose, single or two shots; about five received placebo; per-sample allocation not given. The samples date from day 63 after the first vaccine or placebo injection. Sequencing used immunoSEQ multiplex PCR; TCRdb keeps in-frame clones, though not all of them. The table lists around 340,000 clones, approximately 90% of them singletons. The sequences come from peripheral blood, collected in a trial of Ad26.COV2.S vaccine versus placebo. Receptors were obtained from a person aged 18-60 years who received the Ad26.COV2.S COVID-19 vaccine or a placebo.

J is TRBJ1-5 and V is TRBV19; D unresolved. Trimming removed 3 bases at V and 0 bases at J, with 9 bases between. The CDR3 has 15 amino acids. CDR1 is LNHDA, CDR2 SQIVND, per germline (reference sequence). CDR3 DNA sequence: TGTGCCAGTAGTATTGCAGTTTATAGCAATCAGCCCCAGCATTTT. Amino acid sequence: CASSIAVYSNQPQHF.

V is TRBV5-8 and J is TRBJ1-2; D is unclear. Germline V gene lookup returns CDR1 SGHTS and CDR2 YDEGEE. The CDR3 has 12 residues. V shed 4 bases and J shed 5 bases, with 9 bases lying between them. CDR3 loop: CASSLARYGYTF. CDR3 DNA: TGTGCCAGCAGCCTGGCGCGGTATGGCTACACCTTC. Using reference TRBV5-8 and TRBJ1-2 for the parts outside the CDR3, the full variable domain is EAGVTQSPTHLIKTRGQQATLRCSPISGHTSVYWYQQALGLGLQFLLWYDEGEERNRGNFPPRFSGRQFPNYSSELNVNALELEDSALYLCASSLARYGYTFGSGTRLTVV.

The CDR3 DNA is TGCAGCGTCAGGACTAGCGGGAGTACCAAAAACATTCAGTACTTC. Protein sequence: CSVRTSGSTKNIQYF. The chain combines TRBV29-1 with TRBJ2-4, with 13 nucleotides matching TRBD2. This CDR3 is built from 15 residues. Trimming cost V 6 bases and J 2 bases; bases outside gene matches: 4. Germline V CDR1 and CDR2: SQVTM, ANQGSEA.

The rearrangement joins TRBV27 to TRBJ2-7; 7 bases align to TRBD2. Germline V gene lookup returns CDR1 MNHEY and CDR2 SMNVEV (reference sequence). The V gene end was trimmed by 9 bases and the J gene end by 6 bases; junction bases not matched to a gene: 14. CDR3 length equals 14 residues. The CDR3 loop reads CASSVGGTSGEQYF. CDR3 nucleotide sequence: TGTGCCAGTAGTGTCGGGGGGACTTCGGGCGAGCAGTACTTC.

The rearrangement joins TRBV5-1 to TRBJ2-1; possibly TRBD2 for D (6 bases). Trimming took 0 bases from V and 7 from J, leaving 26 bases between them. Germline CDR1 reads SGHRS; CDR2 reads YFSETQ. The CDR3 covers 19 residues. CDR3 residues: CASSLASLFMRGESNEQFF. The CDR3 nucleotides are TGCGCCAGCAGCTTGGCCTCATTATTTATGCGGGGTGAAAGTAATGAGCAGTTCTTC.

V gene TRBV29-1 combines with J gene TRBJ2-3; D may be TRBD2 (7 bases). V was shortened by 6 bases and J by 4 bases, with 17 bases between the two germline ends. This CDR3 is built from 14 residues. CDR1 is SQVTM and CDR2 is ANQGSEA in the germline V gene. CDR3 region: CSVPRGAIADTQYF. The CDR3 region has the DNA TGCAGCGTCCCTCGGGGGGCGATCGCAGATACGCAGTATTTT.

This chain joins TRBV5-1 and TRBJ1-4; no firm D call. This CDR3 contains 14 residues. The germline gives CDR1 SGHRS, CDR2 YFSETQ. V lost 3 bases and J lost 5, with 11 bases in between. CDR3 residues: CASSSGEANEKLFF. CDR3 nucleotides: TGCGCCAGCAGCTCGGGAGAAGCGAATGAAAAACTGTTTTTT.

The J gene is TRBJ1-5, the V gene TRBV12-5; D unclear. Germline loops: CDR1 LGHNT, CDR2 FRNRAP. Deletions cut 1 base from V and 1 base from J, with 11 bases between. The CDR3 has 16 amino acids. CDR3 amino acids: CASGLGWAGSNQPQHF. The CDR3 DNA follows: TGTGCTAGTGGTTTGGGGTGGGCGGGAAGCAATCAGCCCCAGCATTTT.

This rearrangement joins TRBV5-1 to TRBJ1-6; D is unclear. The CDR3 has 14 amino acids. Germline values: CDR1 SGHRS, CDR2 YFSETQ. With 0 bases removed from V and 5 bases from J, the gap between germline ends came to 6 bases. The CDR3: CASSLATNNSPLHF. CDR3 nucleotide sequence: TGCGCCAGCAGCTTGGCCACAAATAATTCACCCCTCCACTTT.

J is TRBJ1-4 and V is TRBV19; 7 bases map to TRBD1. V shed 6 bases and J 6 bases; nucleotides not matched to a gene: 10. Germline V CDR1 and CDR2: LNHDA, SQIVND (reference sequence). The CDR3 covers 15 residues. Here the CDR3 reads CASSRRQGWDEKLFF. In DNA, the CDR3 is TGTGCCAGTAGCCGCCGACAGGGATGGGATGAAAAACTGTTTTTT.

The genes are TRBV18 and TRBJ1-5, with D possibly matching TRBD1 (5 bases). Trimming stripped 6 bases from V and 4 bases from J, with 13 bases between. Germline CDR1 KGHSH, CDR2 LQKENI. This CDR3 is built from 14 residues. The CDR3, as DNA: TGTGCCAGCTCGTCCGGGACCCTGAATCAGCCCCAGCATTTT. Translation: CASSSGTLNQPQHF.

The chain couples TRBV6-2 or TRBV6-3 to TRBJ1-4; maybe TRBD1 (6 bases). The CDR3 has 14 residues. V gave up 2 bases and J gave up 7 bases, with 11 bases separating them. Germline V gene lookup returns CDR1 MNHEY and CDR2 SVGEGT. For the CDR3, the DNA is TGTGCCAGCAGTTACAGGGGGTACTTTGAAAAACTGTTTTTT. Residues: CASSYRGYFEKLFF.

The DNA of the CDR3 is TGTGCCAGCAGTACCCACTCCTACGAGCAGTACTTC. Amino acids: CASSTHSYEQYF. The chain recombines TRBV6-5 with TRBJ2-7; D uncertain. CDR3 length equals 12 residues. Germline V gene data show CDR1 as MNHEY and CDR2 as SVGAGI. The V end lost 5 bases, the J end lost 0 bases, and 5 bases lay between the germline ends.

The chain links TRBV7-6 to TRBJ2-5; D is unresolved. Trimming left V 0 bases short and J 2 bases short, with 10 bases between. Germline assignment: CDR1 SGHVS and CDR2 FNYEAQ. The CDR3 consists of 15 residues. The CDR3 sequence is CASSLARNSQETQYF. The CDR3 coding sequence is TGTGCCAGCAGCTTAGCGCGGAATAGTCAAGAGACCCAGTACTTC.

The V gene is TRBV2, the J gene TRBJ1-5; D is perhaps TRBD1 (5 bases). This CDR3 region has 13 residues. Germline V lookup: CDR1 SNHLY, CDR2 FYNNEI. V dropped 7 bases and J dropped 5 bases, with 12 bases sitting between them. Here the CDR3 DNA reads TGTGCCAGCAATGTCAGGGTAGATCAGCCCCAGCATTTT. It codes for CASNVRVDQPQHF.

The chain uses TRBV5-1 and TRBJ1-6, with D possibly being TRBD1 (6 bases). The germline gives CDR1 SGHRS, CDR2 YFSETQ. The CDR3 has 16 residues. The ends were cut back, 4 bases at V and 5 bases at J, with 16 bases in the middle. CDR3 region: CASSKEGGIDNSPLHF. CDR3 in DNA: TGCGCCAGCAGCAAGGAGGGGGGCATCGATAATTCACCCCTCCACTTT.

The chain has TRBV29-1 and TRBJ1-2, with 8 bases lining up with TRBD1. With 7 bases clipped from V and 4 bases from J, the junction kept 8 bases outside the gene matches. This CDR3 has 13 amino acids. Germline V CDR1 and CDR2: SQVTM, ANQGSEA. CDR3 nucleotide sequence: TGCAGCGCTACGACAGGGGAATCCTATGGCTACACCTTC. Translated, it gives CSATTGESYGYTF.

A word on this clone: This same CDR3 is encoded by further DNA sequences in the sample. This sequence joins TRBV12-3 or TRBV12-4 and TRBJ2-5, with 7 positions matching TRBD1. There are 13 residues in the CDR3. V lost 3 bases to trimming and J lost 2 bases; unmatched junction nucleotides: 0. The CDR3 DNA reads TGTGCCAGCAGTTTGGGACAGCAAGAGACCCAGTACTTC. Its translation: CASSLGQQETQYF.

The chain combines TRBV6-2 or TRBV6-3 with TRBJ1-5, with D possibly being TRBD1 (6 bases). Germline loops: CDR1 MNHEY, CDR2 SVGEGT. This CDR3 has 16 amino acids. The ends were cut back, 2 bases at V and 6 bases at J, with 17 bases in the middle. CDR3 bases: TGTGCCAGCAGTTACCATTCCACAGGGTTCGCTCAGCCCCAGCATTTT. Translation: CASSYHSTGFAQPQHF.

The J gene is TRBJ2-3, the V gene TRBV18, with D perhaps being TRBD1 or TRBD2 (5 bases each). There are 14 residues in the CDR3. Trimming took off 2 bases at V and 0 bases at J, with 6 bases between the two ends. Germline lookup yields CDR1 KGHSH and CDR2 LQKENI. The CDR3 loop is CASSPGGSTDTQYF. DNA of the CDR3: TGTGCCAGCTCACCAGGGGGAAGCACAGATACGCAGTATTTT.

The rearrangement links TRBV7-3 to TRBJ1-2; possibly TRBD1 for D (6 bases). CDR3 size: 16 residues. In germline, CDR1 is SGHTA, CDR2 FQGTGA. The V end was cut by 2 bases, the J end by 4 bases, with 17 bases between. In nucleotides, the CDR3 is TGTGCCAGCAGCTTAGGGTCGCGACAGGAGGGCTATGGCTACACCTTC. The encoded protein is CASSLGSRQEGYGYTF.

This rearrangement joins TRBV12-3 or TRBV12-4 to TRBJ1-2, with 8 bases fitting TRBD1. The CDR3 is made up of 13 amino acids. Unmatched junction bases numbered 4, after V lost 8 bases and J lost 2 bases. CDR3 region: CASGGQGNYGYTF. The CDR3 DNA sequence: TGTGCCAGCGGAGGACAGGGAAACTATGGCTACACCTTC.

This clone was detected only once. The rearrangement joins TRBV23-1 to TRBJ1-1; 9 nucleotides align to TRBD1. TRBV23-1 is identified as an open reading frame with a role that is uncertain. The CDR3 loop spans 16 amino acids. Unmatched junction bases numbered 6, after V lost 1 base and J lost 3 bases. In nucleotides, the CDR3 is TGCGCCAGCAGTCAATTCTCCGGGACAGGGTACACTGAAGCTTTCTTT. Protein: CASSQFSGTGYTEAFF.

The gene calls are TRBV15 and TRBJ2-1; 9 bases line up with TRBD1. V lost 2 bases, J lost 7 bases, and 12 bases stayed unmatched. There are 17 residues in the CDR3. Germline CDR1 is LNHNV and CDR2 is YYDKDF (reference sequence). CDR3 amino acids: CATSRRKGQGIVNEQFF. The CDR3 DNA reads TGTGCCACCAGCAGACGGAAGGGACAGGGAATAGTGAATGAGCAGTTCTTC. Full variable domain (remainder filled in from reference TRBV15 and TRBJ2-1): DAMVIQNPRYQVTQFGKPVTLSCSQTLNHNVMYWYQQKSSQAPKLLFHYYDKDFNNEADTPDNFQSRRPNTSFCFLDIRSPGLGDTAMYLCATSRRKGQGIVNEQFFGPGTRLTVL.

This chain's CDR3 is CASSNPGTGDYEQYF. Written as DNA, the CDR3 is TGTGCCAGCAGTAACCCCGGGACAGGGGACTACGAGCAGTACTTC. The chain is built from TRBV5-6 and TRBJ2-7; TRBD1 agrees at 10 bases. The CDR3 consists of 15 residues. Germline CDR1 reads SGHDT; CDR2 reads YYEEEE. V lost 5 bases to trimming and J lost 3 bases; unmatched junction nucleotides: 8.

The chain employs TRBV3-1 (or the pseudogene TRBV3-2) and TRBJ2-5, with 9 bases fitting TRBD2. The CDR3 loop spans 15 amino acids. With 3 bases clipped from V and 4 bases from J, the junction kept 6 bases outside the gene matches. In germline, CDR1 is LGHDT, CDR2 YNNKEL (reference sequence). CDR3 nucleotides: TGTGCCAGCAGCCACCGGCGGGAGGGAAGAGAGACCCAGTACTTC. This gives the protein CASSHRREGRETQYF.

The chain has TRBV4-2 and TRBJ1-2; 9 nucleotides line up with TRBD1. Germline V lookup: CDR1 LGHNA, CDR2 YNFKEQ. Losses at the gene ends were 4 bases for V and 6 bases for J; bases not matched to a gene: 3. This CDR3 has 13 residues. CDR3 in DNA: TGTGCCAGCAGCCGGACAGGGGTGGATGGCTACACCTTC. It encodes CASSRTGVDGYTF.

About this clone: The sample holds other DNA sequences that translate to the same CDR3. The chain has TRBV28 and TRBJ1-5; tentatively, D is TRBD1 (6 bases). This CDR3 region has 15 residues. Trimming took 2 bases from V and 2 from J, leaving 10 bases between them. Germline V CDR1 and CDR2: MDHEN, SYDVKM. CDR3 amino acids: CASSLGGPGNQPQHF. The CDR3 nucleotides are TGTGCCAGCAGTTTAGGGGGCCCGGGCAATCAGCCCCAGCATTTT.